The source of this T cell receptor beta chain is a study of blood T cell repertoires in COVID-19. Sequencing used immunoSEQ multiplex PCR; TCRdb keeps in-frame clones, though not all of them. In the table there are over 350,000 clones, roughly 91% of which are singletons. This CDR3 comprises 16 residues. The V and J ends lost 5 bases and 2 bases, in that order; junction bases with no gene match: 8. Germline-derived CDR1 and CDR2 are SGHTA and FQGNSA. The TCR comes from a woman in her late teens or twenties who had recovered from COVID-19. The chain has TRBV7-2 and TRBJ2-3; 9 positions agree with TRBD2. Sequencing input: PBMCs or T cells enriched from blood (not recorded which). CDR3 sequence reads: CASSLSGGYDTDTQYF. CDR3 DNA sequence: TGTGCCAGCAGCCTCAGCGGGGGGTACGACACAGATACGCAGTATTTT.